Shown below are 10 T cell receptor beta chains from a single sample sequenced in a study of shared clonotypes between healthy human individuals. Produced via immunoSEQ multiplex PCR; TCRdb's table is partial and in-frame only. The data contain around 2.1 million clones, approximately 94% of them singletons. The sequencing sample was made of naive CD4+ T cells sorted from blood. As to subset: CD45RA+ positively selected. The source of these receptors is a man aged 18 to 30 in good health.

Worth noting for this clone: Different DNA sequences within this sample yield the same CDR3. The chain combines TRBV6-1 with TRBJ1-1, with 7 nucleotides matching TRBD1. V gave up 6 bases and J gave up 5 bases; unmatched junction bases: 6. The germline gives CDR1 MNHNS, CDR2 SASEGT. The CDR3 runs to 13 residues. CDR3 in DNA: TGTGCCAGCAGCGCACAGGGGTTAACTGAAGCTTTCTTT. Its protein is CASSAQGLTEAFF.

As regards this clone: Other DNA sequences in the sample encode the same CDR3. This chain joins TRBV6-1 and TRBJ2-6; 9 bases are a match to TRBD1. V shed 4 bases, J shed 1 base, and the junction held 5 bases outside the gene matches. This CDR3 region has 17 residues. Per germline, CDR1 MNHNS and CDR2 SASEGT. The CDR3 region has the DNA TGTGCCAGCAGTGCCGGGACAGGGTCTTCTGGGGCCAACGTCCTGACTTTC. It yields the protein CASSAGTGSSGANVLTF.

A single count supports this clone. The V gene is TRBV25-1, the J gene TRBJ1-1; D ambiguous. Germline V CDR1 and CDR2: MGHDK, SYGVNS. With 4 bases removed from V and 1 base from J, the gap between germline ends came to 7 bases. CDR3 length equals 13 residues. The CDR3 is CASSGTWNTEAFF. The CDR3 DNA reads as TGTGCCAGCAGTGGCACATGGAACACTGAAGCTTTCTTT.

The chain links TRBV28 to TRBJ1-5; 7 nucleotides align to TRBD1. CDR1 is MDHEN and CDR2 is SYDVKM in the germline V gene. The trim removed 4 bases at V and 7 bases at J, leaving 10 bases unmatched. This CDR3 has 15 amino acids. CDR3 protein: CASSSMDRFEQPQHF. In DNA, the CDR3 is TGTGCCAGCAGTTCCATGGACAGGTTCGAACAGCCCCAGCATTTT.

This chain links TRBV28 with TRBJ2-1, with 9 bases lining up with TRBD2. CDR3 length: 14 amino acids. Per the germline V gene, CDR1 is MDHEN and CDR2 is SYDVKM. V lost 5 bases and J lost 4; bases outside the gene matches: 3. The CDR3 reads CASSRGLAYNEQFF. For the CDR3, the DNA is TGTGCCAGCAGTCGCGGACTAGCGTACAATGAGCAGTTCTTC.

CDR3 DNA: TGCGCCAGCAGCTTCGGGGGCGGTGCAGATACGCAGTATTTT. It encodes CASSFGGGADTQYF. The rearrangement uses TRBV5-1 and TRBJ2-3; D is tentatively TRBD1 or TRBD2 (6 bases each). There are 14 residues in the CDR3. From germline, CDR1 is SGHRS and CDR2 YFSETQ. The V and J ends lost 2 bases and 4 bases respectively, with 11 bases between them.

This chain connects TRBV27 to TRBJ2-7; 9 positions agree with TRBD2. Unmatched junction bases numbered 2, after V lost 6 bases and J lost 2 bases. The CDR3 is 13 amino acids. The germline V gene encodes CDR1 MNHEY and CDR2 SMNVEV (reference sequence). Written as DNA, the CDR3 is TGTGCCAGCAGATTAGCGGGAGCCTACGAGCAGTACTTC. This sequence encodes CASRLAGAYEQYF.

V is TRBV27 and J is TRBJ1-6; D is possibly TRBD1 (5 bases). Per germline, CDR1 MNHEY and CDR2 SMNVEV (reference sequence). This CDR3 is 17 amino acids long. Trimming stripped 5 bases from V and 9 bases from J, with 23 bases between. CDR3 DNA sequence: TGTGCCAGCAGTCAGGGACCGCCCCGGGGTGTCGGTTCACCCCTCCACTTT. Residues: CASSQGPPRGVGSPLHF.

The chain carries TRBV2 and TRBJ1-2, with D unclear. CDR3 length: 14 amino acids. CDR1 is SNHLY, CDR2 FYNNEI, per germline. V was shortened by 6 bases and J by 6 bases, with 17 bases between the two germline ends. Here the CDR3 DNA reads TGTGCCAGCAGGAGGGATCACCTTTTGGATGGCTACACCTTC. Translated, it gives CASRRDHLLDGYTF.

This chain joins TRBV18 and TRBJ1-2; D unresolved. The ends were cut back, 0 bases at V and 0 bases at J, with 8 bases in the middle. This CDR3 contains 15 residues. Germline lookup yields CDR1 KGHSH and CDR2 LQKENI. The CDR3 is CASSPPAEANYGYTF. DNA of the CDR3: TGTGCCAGCTCACCACCGGCGGAAGCTAACTATGGCTACACCTTC. Complete variable domain (other parts from reference TRBV18 and TRBJ1-2): NAGVMQNPRHLVRRRGQEARLRCSPMKGHSHVYWYRQLPEEGLKFMVYLQKENIIDESGMPKERFSAEFPKEGPSILRIQQVVRGDSAAYFCASSPPAEANYGYTFGSGTRLTVV.